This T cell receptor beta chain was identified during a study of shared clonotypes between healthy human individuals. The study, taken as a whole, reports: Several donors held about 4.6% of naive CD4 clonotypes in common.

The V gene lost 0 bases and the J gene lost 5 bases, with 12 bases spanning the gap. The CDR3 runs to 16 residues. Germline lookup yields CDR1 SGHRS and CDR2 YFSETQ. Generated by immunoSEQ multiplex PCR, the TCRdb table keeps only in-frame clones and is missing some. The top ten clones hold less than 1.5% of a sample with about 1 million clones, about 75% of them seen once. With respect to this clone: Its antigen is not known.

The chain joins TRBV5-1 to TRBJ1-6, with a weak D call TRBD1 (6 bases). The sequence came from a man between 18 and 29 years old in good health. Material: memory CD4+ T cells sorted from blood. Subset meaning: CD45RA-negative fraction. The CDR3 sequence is CASSLVGEGDNSPLHF. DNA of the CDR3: TGCGCCAGCAGCTTGGTTGGGGAGGGGGATAATTCACCCCTCCACTTT.